The present T cell receptor beta chain was sequenced within a study of cytomegalovirus exposure and HLA in healthy donors. Background on the study: Around 86 million unique TCRs, all from HLA-typed donors, were included in an early release of the data. Study-wide findings and caveats: A later analysis linked a missense DCLRE1C variant to TCR beta V- and J-gene trimming. Across HLA loci, a later analysis found differing TCR association rates, with DRB1 most and HLA-C fewest.

Remarks on this clone: Its antigen is still unknown.

Vbeta (60) and Jbeta (13) primers were used in the PCR. Only in-frame clones appear in the TCRdb table, and some are missing; sequencing was by immunoSEQ multiplex PCR. The sample lists 120,000 to 150,000 clones; 60% to 80% were seen once. V lost 8 bases and J lost 2, with 9 bases in between. Per germline, CDR1 SEHNR and CDR2 FQNEAQ (reference sequence). CDR3 length equals 12 residues. Sample: PBMCs. This clonotype originated in a woman between 25 and 40 years old in good health and CMV-seronegative. This chain links TRBV7-9 with TRBJ1-2; D possibly corresponds to TRBD1 (5 bases). CDR3 DNA: TGTGCCAGCGGGGGGGAGAACTATGGCTACACCTTC. This gives the protein CASGGENYGYTF.